The source of this T cell receptor (beta chain) is a study of OX40 agonist ivuxolimab in advanced cancers. Overall study context: At doses from 0.01 to 10 mg/kg, patients were given intravenous ivuxolimab every 2 weeks. Dose-escalation patients had hepatocellular carcinoma, melanoma, renal cell or head and neck cancer. Of the patients, three showed partial responses, one with hepatocellular carcinoma and two with cutaneous melanoma. Whole-study findings and limits: Dosing at 0.1 to 3.0 mg/kg was accompanied by clonal expansion of CD4+ and CD8+ blood T cells by week 6.

The ends were cut back, 6 bases at V and 4 bases at J, with 12 bases in the middle. CDR3 length: 12 amino acids. Germline-derived CDR1 and CDR2 are GTSNPN and SVGIG (reference sequence). As for this clone: The antigen is not known.

Sequencing was performed with immunoSEQ multiplex PCR; in TCRdb, only in-frame clones are kept and a portion is missing. The data hold approximately 90,000 clones, with 89% observed a single time. The specimen comprised CD4+ or CD8+ T cells sorted from blood, sampled in a trial of the OX40 agonist ivuxolimab. This receptor was identified in an adult with an advanced solid tumor such as melanoma, head and neck, liver or kidney cancer. This sequence joins TRBV30 and TRBJ1-2; D unclear. CDR3 amino acids: CACKNRGYGYTF. CDR3 DNA: TGTGCCTGTAAGAACCGCGGCTATGGCTACACCTTC. Together with reference TRBV30 and TRBJ1-2, the CDR3 gives the full variable domain: SQTIHQWPATLVQPVGSPLSLECTVEGTSNPNLYWYRQAAGRGLQLLFYSVGIGQISSEVPQNLSASRPQDRQFILSSKKLLLSDSGFYLCACKNRGYGYTFGSGTRLTVV.